The 28 T cell receptor beta chains below come from one sample, sequenced in a study of cytomegalovirus exposure and HLA in healthy donors. The PCR made use of 60 Vbeta and 13 Jbeta primers. Clones were read by immunoSEQ multiplex PCR, and TCRdb kept only the in-frame ones, dropping some. The sample has 40,000 to 45,000 clones, around 90% seen once. Sequenced input: PBMCs. Every receptor here comes from a woman in her 40s in good health and CMV-seropositive.

The chain carries TRBV9 and TRBJ2-3; a weak D match, TRBD2 (6 bases). The CDR3 has 15 amino acids. V was pared by 4 bases and J by 6 bases, with 18 bases between. In germline, CDR1 is SGDLS, CDR2 YYNGEE. CDR3 sequence reads: CASSRGDLPPDTQYF. CDR3 DNA: TGTGCCAGCAGCCGCGGGGACCTACCCCCCGATACGCAGTATTTT.

The chain is built from TRBV28 and TRBJ1-4; D is unclear. Trimming stripped 9 bases from V and 4 bases from J, with 9 bases between. This CDR3 contains 12 residues. The germline CDR1 and CDR2 sequences are MDHEN and SYDVKM. The CDR3: CARGGINEKLFF. Written as DNA, the CDR3 is TGTGCCAGGGGAGGGATTAATGAAAAACTGTTTTTT.

V and J are TRBV5-1 and TRBJ2-1; the match to TRBD2 covers 9 bases. V was clipped by 4 bases and J by 7 bases; unmatched bases: 9. Germline loops: CDR1 SGHRS, CDR2 YFSETQ. CDR3 length equals 15 residues. Here the CDR3 reads CASSPASGTRNEQFF. The CDR3 DNA is TGCGCCAGCAGCCCCGCTAGCGGGACTAGGAATGAGCAGTTCTTC.

This clone was seen once. J is TRBJ2-7 and V is TRBV27; TRBD2 agrees at 8 bases. From germline, CDR1 is MNHEY and CDR2 SMNVEV (reference sequence). This CDR3 comprises 15 residues. After removal of 6 bases from V and 0 bases from J, the junction contained 7 bases not matched to a gene. CDR3 DNA: TGTGCCAGCAGGGTTTCAGCGGGGGCCTCCTACGAGCAGTACTTC. This codes for CASRVSAGASYEQYF.

The genes are TRBV4-2 and TRBJ1-4, with unresolved D. CDR3 length: 16 amino acids. V lost 1 base, J lost 2 bases, and 11 bases lay in between. Per the germline V gene, CDR1 is LGHNA and CDR2 is YNFKEQ. The CDR3 loop is CASSQVGGLTNEKLFF. For the CDR3, the DNA is TGTGCCAGCAGCCAAGTCGGAGGTTTGACTAATGAAAAACTGTTTTTT.

The chain has TRBV10-3 and TRBJ1-3; no firm D call. Germline loops: CDR1 ENHRY, CDR2 SYGVKD. V dropped 0 bases and J dropped 0 bases, with 6 bases sitting between them. The CDR3 contains 15 residues. CDR3 sequence: CAISESESSGNTIYF. The CDR3 region has the DNA TGTGCCATCAGTGAGTCCGAGAGCTCTGGAAACACCATATATTTT.

The chain recombines TRBV2 with TRBJ2-3, with 7 bases that match TRBD2. J lost 4 bases, V lost 4 bases, and 8 bases had no gene match. This CDR3 is 15 amino acids long. CDR1 and CDR2 from the germline V gene are SNHLY and FYNNEI. The CDR3, as DNA: TGTGCCAGCAGTGGGGGTCGGGGGGATCCAGATACGCAGTATTTT. This codes for CASSGGRGDPDTQYF.

V is TRBV5-6 and J is TRBJ2-1; 7 positions match TRBD1. The CDR3 consists of 16 residues. V trimming: 4 bases; J trimming: 0 bases; junction bases outside the gene matches: 7. The germline V gene encodes CDR1 SGHDT and CDR2 YYEEEE. The CDR3 DNA is TGTGCCAGCAGCCCGGGACAGTCCAGCTCCTACAATGAGCAGTTCTTC. Protein sequence: CASSPGQSSSYNEQFF.

The chain has TRBV15 and TRBJ1-1, with a possible D match to TRBD1 (6 bases). V was cut by 8 bases and J by 5 bases, with 24 bases left in between. The CDR3 runs 16 residues. The germline gives CDR1 LNHNV, CDR2 YYDKDF (reference sequence). The CDR3 loop reads CATSKRGTDRPTEAFF. The CDR3 region has the DNA TGTGCCACCTCCAAAAGGGGGACCGACAGGCCAACTGAAGCTTTCTTT.

The J gene is TRBJ1-1, the V gene TRBV6-5; 9 bases map to TRBD1. The V gene end was trimmed by 7 bases and the J gene end by 4 bases; junction bases not matched to a gene: 4. This CDR3 spans 13 amino acids. Germline V gene lookup returns CDR1 MNHEY and CDR2 SVGAGI. The CDR3 DNA reads as TGTGCCAGCAATCAACAGGGGGCCACTGAAGCTTTCTTT. Translation: CASNQQGATEAFF.

V gene TRBV4-1 combines with J gene TRBJ2-1, with TRBD2 matching 9 bases. There are 19 residues in the CDR3. Germline V CDR1 and CDR2: MGHRA, YSYEKL. The J segment lost 0 bases and the V segment lost 0 bases, leaving 9 bases of the junction unmatched. CDR3 in amino acids: CASSQDRVAGVGSYNEQFF. CDR3 sequence (DNA): TGCGCCAGCAGCCAAGATCGAGTAGCGGGAGTAGGCTCCTACAATGAGCAGTTCTTC.

V gene TRBV5-4 combines with J gene TRBJ2-7; 9 nucleotides line up with TRBD1. Germline values: CDR1 SGHNT, CDR2 YYREEE (reference sequence). This CDR3 contains 14 residues. V lost 0 bases and J lost 3; bases outside the gene matches: 1. The CDR3 sequence: CASSLDRGRYEQYF. The CDR3 region has the DNA TGTGCCAGCAGCTTGGACAGGGGGCGCTACGAGCAGTACTTC.

The chain joins TRBV2 to TRBJ2-6; 7 bases are a match to TRBD2. The germline CDR1 and CDR2 sequences are SNHLY and FYNNEI. This CDR3 comprises 14 residues. Trimming at V came to 7 bases and at J to 3 bases, leaving 3 bases not matched to a gene. The CDR3 sequence: CASTREGGANVLTF. CDR3 bases: TGTGCCAGCACCAGGGAGGGTGGGGCCAACGTCCTGACTTTC. Supplemented by reference TRBV2 and TRBJ2-6, the full variable domain reads EPEVTQTPSHQVTQMGQEVILRCVPISNHLYFYWYRQILGQKVEFLVSFYNNEISEKSEIFDDQFSVERPDGSNFTLKIRSTKLEDSAMYFCASTREGGANVLTFGAGSRLTVL.

With regard to this clone: The junction shows a germline mismatch at one end, possibly a read error. This rearrangement joins TRBV4-2 to TRBJ2-5, with 9 bases that match TRBD2. Germline V gives CDR1 LGHNA, CDR2 YNFKEQ. The CDR3 contains 16 residues. CDR3 sequence: CASSQEGGGALETPYF. In DNA, the CDR3 is TGTGCCAGCAGCCAAGAAGGCGGGGGGGCCCTGGAGACCCCGTACTTC.

The V call is TRBV18, the J call TRBJ2-5; 9 bases are a match to TRBD1. The CDR3 runs 12 residues. Germline values: CDR1 KGHSH, CDR2 LQKENI. Trimming cost V 2 bases and J 13 bases; bases outside gene matches: 5. The CDR3 nucleotides are TGTGCCAGCTCACCAATAGCGACAGGGGGGTACTTC. It yields the protein CASSPIATGGYF.

The CDR3, as DNA: TGTGCCAGCAGCTTGCGTGGGGGCGCAGGCTATGGCTACACCTTC. Protein product: CASSLRGGAGYGYTF. The chain is built from TRBV5-4 and TRBJ1-2; D is possibly TRBD1 (6 bases). V lost 1 base, J lost 4 bases, and 14 bases lay in between. The CDR3 runs to 15 residues. Per the germline V gene, CDR1 is SGHNT and CDR2 is YYREEE (reference sequence).

This chain uses TRBV12-5 with TRBJ2-7; D unresolved. The germline V and J ends were trimmed by 3 bases and 2 bases, with 23 bases remaining between them. This CDR3 region has 18 residues. The germline CDR1 and CDR2 sequences are LGHNT and FRNRAP. In DNA, the CDR3 is TGTGCTAGTGGTTTCATTCCATCCGGAGCCCCCAACCCCTACGAGCAGTACTTC. This gives the protein CASGFIPSGAPNPYEQYF.

In DNA form, the CDR3 reads TGTGCCAGCAGCCCACGGACAGGGGGGTTGGAGACCCAGTACTTC. Protein product: CASSPRTGGLETQYF. The rearrangement links TRBV9 to TRBJ2-5; TRBD1 aligns across 10 bases. Per germline, CDR1 SGDLS and CDR2 YYNGEE. CDR3 length equals 15 residues. Trimming removed 4 bases from V and 5 bases from J; junction bases left unmatched: 8. The full variable domain, its missing parts supplied by reference TRBV9 and TRBJ2-5, is DSGVTQTPKHLITATGQRVTLRCSPRSGDLSVYWYQQSLDQGLQFLIQYYNGEERAKGNILERFSAQQFPDLHSELNLSSLELGDSALYFCASSPRTGGLETQYFGPGTRLLVL.

In its sample, this clone was seen a few times. The genes are TRBV7-9 and TRBJ2-2; tentatively, D is TRBD1 (6 bases). The V gene's germline CDR1 is SEHNR and CDR2 FQNEAQ (reference sequence). V lost 6 bases to trimming and J lost 7 bases, with 15 bases between them. The CDR3 spans 14 residues. CDR3 amino acids: CASRLSGGDGELFF. CDR3 nucleotide sequence: TGTGCCAGCAGACTCTCTGGGGGCGACGGGGAGCTGTTTTTT.

This clone appeared once. The rearrangement joins TRBV6-1 to TRBJ2-1; D is possibly TRBD1 (5 bases). Germline V gene data show CDR1 as MNHNS and CDR2 as SASEGT. Trimming pared 4 bases from V and 8 bases from J, leaving 9 bases between. This CDR3 is 12 amino acids long. CDR3 in amino acids: CASSGGRDEQFF. The CDR3 nucleotides are TGTGCCAGCAGTGGGGGCCGGGATGAGCAGTTCTTC.

This clone was seen only once. The V and J genes are TRBV15 and TRBJ2-7; 10 bases agree with TRBD1. The germline V gene has CDR1 LNHNV and CDR2 YYDKDF (reference sequence). The V segment lost 2 bases and the J segment 5 bases; nucleotides outside the gene matches: 9. The CDR3 is 16 residues long. CDR3 DNA sequence: TGTGCCACCAGCAGATCAGGGGGGACAGGGGCCAACGAGCAGTACTTC. Protein: CATSRSGGTGANEQYF.

This clone occurred a few times. The rearrangement uses TRBV5-6 and TRBJ2-7; D is perhaps TRBD2 (5 bases). With 1 base removed from V and 7 bases from J, the gap between germline ends came to 15 bases. The germline gives CDR1 SGHDT, CDR2 YYEEEE. This CDR3 is built from 14 residues. The CDR3 DNA follows: TGTGCCAGCAGCTTGTCGGTTCGGGGTTGGGAGCAGTACTTC. It encodes CASSLSVRGWEQYF.

V and J are TRBV5-6 and TRBJ2-7; D perhaps matches TRBD2 (6 bases). CDR3 length: 15 residues. V was pared by 4 bases and J by 5 bases, with 19 bases between. Germline values: CDR1 SGHDT, CDR2 YYEEEE. CDR3 coding DNA: TGTGCCAGCAGCCTTGAGGGGAGGAGCCTCCACGAGCAGTACTTC. Encoded protein: CASSLEGRSLHEQYF.

J is TRBJ2-2 and V is TRBV25-1, with D perhaps matching TRBD1 (6 bases). V lost 1 base and J 5 bases, leaving 11 bases between the germline ends. The CDR3 extends over 15 amino acids. Germline V gene sequence: CDR1 MGHDK, CDR2 SYGVNS. The CDR3 DNA reads as TGTGCCAGCAGTGAATCAGGGGTTCGAACCGGGGAGCTGTTTTTT. Amino acid sequence: CASSESGVRTGELFF. Using reference TRBV25-1 and TRBJ2-2 for the parts outside the CDR3, the full variable domain is EADIYQTPRYLVIGTGKKITLECSQTMGHDKMYWYQQDPGMELHLIHYSYGVNSTEKGDLSSESTVSRIRTEHFPLTLESARPSHTSQYLCASSESGVRTGELFFGEGSRLTVL.

Comments on this clone: The identical CDR3 is also encoded by other nucleotide sequences in the sample. The chain couples TRBV10-3 to TRBJ2-1, with D perhaps matching TRBD1 (5 bases). V was cut by 2 bases and J by 0 bases, with 5 bases left in between. The CDR3 spans 14 residues. The germline V gene encodes CDR1 ENHRY and CDR2 SYGVKD. The CDR3 loop reads CAISEQGSYNEQFF. The CDR3, as DNA: TGTGCCATCAGTGAGCAGGGCTCCTACAATGAGCAGTTCTTC.

The chain recombines TRBV10-2 with TRBJ1-5; TRBD1 might be the D (5 bases). This CDR3 comprises 15 residues. Germline V lookup: CDR1 WSHSY, CDR2 SAAADI. Trimming took off 7 bases at V and 10 bases at J, with 23 bases between the two ends. CDR3 in amino acids: CASTKIGGAGGPQHF. The CDR3 DNA follows: TGCGCCAGCACCAAAATAGGAGGGGCCGGAGGTCCCCAGCATTTT.

The chain links TRBV5-1 to TRBJ1-3; 9 bases agree with TRBD1. With 4 bases clipped from V and 4 bases from J, the junction kept 9 bases outside the gene matches. The CDR3 contains 16 residues. The germline V gene encodes CDR1 SGHRS and CDR2 YFSETQ. CDR3 DNA: TGCGCCAGCAGCCCAACAGGGGGCGCGTTGGGAAACACCATATATTTT. Translating gives CASSPTGGALGNTIYF.

Details on this clone: One junction end disagrees with the germline gene, perhaps due to a read error. The chain recombines TRBV5-4 with TRBJ2-7, with 8 bases aligning to TRBD1. Germline-derived CDR1 and CDR2 are SGHNT and YYREEE (reference sequence). The CDR3 extends over 15 amino acids. The DNA for the CDR3 is TGTGCCAGCAGCTTGGACTACGGCGCCAGGGGGCGATGTTTCTTC. Amino acid sequence: CASSLDYGARGRCFF. The variable domain in full, completed from reference TRBV5-4 and TRBJ2-7, reads ETGVTQSPTHLIKTRGQQVTLRCSSQSGHNTVSWYQQALGQGPQFIFQYYREEENGRGNFPPRFSGLQFPNYSSELNVNALELDDSALYLCASSLDYGARGRCFFGPGTRLTVT.